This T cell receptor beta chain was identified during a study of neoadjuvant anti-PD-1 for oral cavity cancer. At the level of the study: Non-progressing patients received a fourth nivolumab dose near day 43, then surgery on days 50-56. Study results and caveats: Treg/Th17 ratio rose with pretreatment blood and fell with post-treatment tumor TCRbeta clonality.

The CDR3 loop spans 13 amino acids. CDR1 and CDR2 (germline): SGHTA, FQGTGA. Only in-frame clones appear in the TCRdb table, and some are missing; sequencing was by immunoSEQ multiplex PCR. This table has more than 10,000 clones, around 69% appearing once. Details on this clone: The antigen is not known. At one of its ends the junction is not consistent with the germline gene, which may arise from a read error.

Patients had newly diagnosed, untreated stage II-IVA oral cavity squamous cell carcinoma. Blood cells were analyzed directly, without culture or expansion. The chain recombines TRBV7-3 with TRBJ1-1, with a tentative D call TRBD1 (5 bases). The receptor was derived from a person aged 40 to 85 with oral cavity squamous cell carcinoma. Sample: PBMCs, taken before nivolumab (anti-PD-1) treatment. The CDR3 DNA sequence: TGTGCCAGCAGCCTAACCAGGGACACTGAAGCTTTCTTT. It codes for CASSLTRDTEAFF.